One TCR beta chain is described in this entry. Its antigen is as yet unknown. The data stem from a study of T cell responses to AZD1222 COVID-19 vaccine. V gave up 2 bases and J gave up 2 bases; unmatched junction bases: 4. The CDR3 runs 15 residues. The V gene's germline CDR1 is SGHTA and CDR2 FQGNSA. Data came from immunoSEQ multiplex PCR; TCRdb stores just in-frame clones and leaves some out. Among more than 85,000 clones, more than 70% were seen once, and the ten largest hold about 4%. Study results and limitations: Spike-wide vaccine-associated CD4 TCRs dominated at 160-218 and 743-854. Just 6 or 7 AZD1222 recipients were seropositive at baseline. It should be noted that donors were predominantly white British and more often female, and clonal diversity was possibly underestimated. Variant regions that are unmutated are reportedly the target of nearly half of spike-specific TCRs.

The rearrangement joins TRBV7-2 to TRBJ2-3; TRBD2 aligns across 7 bases. The source was peripheral blood, collected 28 days after the second AZD1222 dose. The clonotype originates from an adult who received the AZD1222 COVID-19 vaccine. The CDR3 coding sequence is TGTGCCAGCAGCTTATTCGCGGGGGTCACAGATACGCAGTATTTT. Translation gives CASSLFAGVTDTQYF.